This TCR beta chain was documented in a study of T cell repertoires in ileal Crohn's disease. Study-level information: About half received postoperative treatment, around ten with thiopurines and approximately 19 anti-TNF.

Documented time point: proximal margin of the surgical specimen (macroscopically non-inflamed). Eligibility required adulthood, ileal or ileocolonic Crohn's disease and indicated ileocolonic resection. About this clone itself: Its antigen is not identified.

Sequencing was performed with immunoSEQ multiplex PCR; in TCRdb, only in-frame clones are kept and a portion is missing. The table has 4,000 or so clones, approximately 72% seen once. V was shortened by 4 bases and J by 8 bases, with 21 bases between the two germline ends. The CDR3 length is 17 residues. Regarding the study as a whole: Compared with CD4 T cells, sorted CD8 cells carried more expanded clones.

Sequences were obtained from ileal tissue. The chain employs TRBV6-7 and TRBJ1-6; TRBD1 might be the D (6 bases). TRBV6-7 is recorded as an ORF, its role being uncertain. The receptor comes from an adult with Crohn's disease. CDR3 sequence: CASSSTPPGQPHSPLHF. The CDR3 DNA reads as TGTGCCAGCAGTTCAACGCCCCCGGGACAACCTCATTCACCCCTCCACTTT.